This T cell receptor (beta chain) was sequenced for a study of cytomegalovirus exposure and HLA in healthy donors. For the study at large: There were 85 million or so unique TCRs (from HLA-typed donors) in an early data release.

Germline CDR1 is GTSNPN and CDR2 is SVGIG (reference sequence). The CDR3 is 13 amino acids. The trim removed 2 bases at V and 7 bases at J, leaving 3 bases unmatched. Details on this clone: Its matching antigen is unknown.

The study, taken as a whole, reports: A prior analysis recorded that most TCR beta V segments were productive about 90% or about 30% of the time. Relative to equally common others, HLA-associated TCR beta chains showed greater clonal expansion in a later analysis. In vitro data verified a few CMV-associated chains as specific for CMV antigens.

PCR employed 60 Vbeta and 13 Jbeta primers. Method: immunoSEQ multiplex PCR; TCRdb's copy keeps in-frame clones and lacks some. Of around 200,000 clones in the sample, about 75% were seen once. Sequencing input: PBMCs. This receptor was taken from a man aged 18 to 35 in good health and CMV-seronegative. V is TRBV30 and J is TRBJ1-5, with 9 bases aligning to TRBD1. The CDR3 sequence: CAWSTGGQQPQHF. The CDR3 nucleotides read TGTGCCTGGAGTACAGGGGGCCAGCAGCCCCAGCATTTT.